This T cell receptor (beta chain) was retrieved from a study of regulatory T cells in long-lasting Graves disease. Sample time point: newly diagnosed GD, antithyroid drugs for less than 3 months. PBMC-extracted RNA yielded the TCR library. Findings of the study overall: Compared with new cases, persistent Graves' patients showed reduced TCR diversity. Persistent disease favored TRBV28, TRBJ1-2 and TRBJ2-5.

Arm-PCR of CDR3 regions with iRepertoire HTBI primers generated TCR beta libraries. TCRdb re-derived calls from the multiplex PCR reads in MiXCR, one entry per CDR3 protein. The sample has roughly 560,000 distinct CDR3 sequences; approximately 12% are singletons. CDR1 and CDR2 from the germline V gene are SGHVS and FNYEAQ. J gave up 2 bases and V 5 bases, and 7 bases lay outside the gene matches. The CDR3 sequence is 16 residues long. Note on this clonotype: Its antigen is currently unknown.

In addition, the sample was reused for a study of T cells in Graves' hyperthyroidism and ophthalmopathy.

V gene TRBV7-6 combines with J gene TRBJ2-2; TRBD2 matches 8 bases. The sample consisted of peripheral blood mononuclear cells (PBMCs), taken at new diagnosis, from a patient treated with antithyroid drugs. This clonotype was obtained from a woman aged 25 to 39 with Graves disease. CDR3 residues: CASSRGAGGNTGELFF. The CDR3 region has the DNA TGTGCCAGCAGCCGCGGGGCGGGAGGCAACACCGGGGAGCTGTTTTTT.